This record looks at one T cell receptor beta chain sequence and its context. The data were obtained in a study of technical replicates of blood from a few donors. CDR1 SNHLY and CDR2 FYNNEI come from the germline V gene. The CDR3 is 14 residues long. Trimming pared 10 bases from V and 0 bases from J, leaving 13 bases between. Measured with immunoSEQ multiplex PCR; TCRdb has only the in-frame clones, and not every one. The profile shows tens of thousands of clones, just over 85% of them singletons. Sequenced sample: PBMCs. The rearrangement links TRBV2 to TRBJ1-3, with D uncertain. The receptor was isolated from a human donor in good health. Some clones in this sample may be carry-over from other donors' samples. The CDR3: CATRLQVSGNTIYF. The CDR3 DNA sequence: TGTGCCACCAGACTGCAGGTCTCTGGAAACACCATATATTTT.